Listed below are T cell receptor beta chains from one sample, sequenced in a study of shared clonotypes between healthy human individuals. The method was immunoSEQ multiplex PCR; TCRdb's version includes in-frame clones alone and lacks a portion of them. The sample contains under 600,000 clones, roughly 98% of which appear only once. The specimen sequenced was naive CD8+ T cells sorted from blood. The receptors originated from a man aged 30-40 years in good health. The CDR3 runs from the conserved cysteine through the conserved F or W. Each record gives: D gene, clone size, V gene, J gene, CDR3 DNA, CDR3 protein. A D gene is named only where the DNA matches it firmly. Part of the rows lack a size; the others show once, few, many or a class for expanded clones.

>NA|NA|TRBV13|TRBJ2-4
TGTGCCAGCAGCTTAGGGGGCGGCTCCAAAAACATTCAGTACTTC
CASSLGGGSKNIQYF
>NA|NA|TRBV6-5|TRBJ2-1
TGTGCCAGCAGCCAAAGCTCCTACAATGAGCAGTTCTTC
CASSQSSYNEQFF
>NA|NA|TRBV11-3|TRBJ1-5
TGTGCCAGCAGCTGCAGGAGCCTTGAGTCCAATCAGCCCCAGCATTTT
CASSCRSLESNQPQHF
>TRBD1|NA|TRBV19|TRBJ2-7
TGTGCCAGTAGTTTCCGGGACAGCTACGAGCAGTACTTC
CASSFRDSYEQYF
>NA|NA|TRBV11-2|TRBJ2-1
TGTGCCAGCAGCTTAGTCAGCAATGAGCAGTTCTTC
CASSLVSNEQFF
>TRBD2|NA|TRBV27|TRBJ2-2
TGTGCCAGCAGCCTCAGGACTAGCGGCCCCCGGGAGCTGTTTTTT
CASSLRTSGPRELFF
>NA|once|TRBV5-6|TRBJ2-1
TGTGCCAGCAGCACTAGCCTAAGCGATGAGCAGTTCTTC
CASSTSLSDEQFF
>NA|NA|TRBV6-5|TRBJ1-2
TGTGCCAGCAGTTACGGGGGGCGGGAGGATGGCTACACCTTC
CASSYGGREDGYTF
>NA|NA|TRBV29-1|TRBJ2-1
TGCAGCGTTGAGGGGGGGCTTAGCTCCTACAATGAGCAGTTCTTC
CSVEGGLSSYNEQFF
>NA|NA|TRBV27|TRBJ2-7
TGTGCCAGCAGTTCTCCGATTTCCTACGAGCAGTACTTC
CASSSPISYEQYF
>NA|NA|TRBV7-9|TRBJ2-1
TGTGCCAGCAGCTTACAGACTCGTCTGGTGGGCCATGAGCAGTTCTTC
CASSLQTRLVGHEQFF
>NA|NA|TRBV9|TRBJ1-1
TGTGCCAGCAGCGGTCAGGTGGGCACTGAAGCTTTCTTT
CASSGQVGTEAFF
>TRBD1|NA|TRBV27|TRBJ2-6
TGTGCCAGCAGTTTAATGGGACAGGGACCCTCTGGGGCCAACGTCCTGACTTTC
CASSLMGQGPSGANVLTF
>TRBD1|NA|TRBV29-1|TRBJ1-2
TGCAGCGTTGAAGGACAGGGGTTTGGCGGCTACACCTTC
CSVEGQGFGGYTF
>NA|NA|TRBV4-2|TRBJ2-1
TGTGCCAGCAGCCAAGATAACGGTGAGCAGTTCTTC
CASSQDNGEQFF
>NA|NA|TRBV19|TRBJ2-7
TGTGCCAGTAGTACCGGGAGTACCTACGAGCAGTACTTC
CASSTGSTYEQYF
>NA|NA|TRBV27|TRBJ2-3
TGTGCCAGCAGTTTATTCGGTAGCACAGATACGCAGTATTTT
CASSLFGSTDTQYF
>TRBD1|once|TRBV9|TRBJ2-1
TGTGCCAGCAGCGCCGCAGACAGGGTGTTCTGGAATGAGCAGTTCTTC
CASSAADRVFWNEQFF
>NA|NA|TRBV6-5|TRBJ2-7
TGTGCCAGCAGTTACTCCTCGACAGGGAGGACGTACGAGCAGTACTTC
CASSYSSTGRTYEQYF
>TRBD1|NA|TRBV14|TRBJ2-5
TGTGCCAGTGCGGACAGGGTCAGTAAGGAGACCCAGTACTTC
CASADRVSKETQYF
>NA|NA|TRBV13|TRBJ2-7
TGTGCCAGCAGCGGGGGGACGTACGAGCAGTACTTC
CASSGGTYEQYF
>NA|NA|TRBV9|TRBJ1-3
TGTGCCAGCAGGGGGGGAGGAAACACCATATATTTT
CASRGGGNTIYF
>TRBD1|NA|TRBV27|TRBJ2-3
TGTGCCAGCACCGGACCGGGACAGGGGAGGTTGACGCAGTATTTT
CASTGPGQGRLTQYF
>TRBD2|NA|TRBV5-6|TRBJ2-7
TGTGCCAGCAGCTTGGGTAGCGGGAGCTCCTTC
CASSLGSGSSF
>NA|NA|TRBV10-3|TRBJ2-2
TGTGCCATCACTGGCGGGTCGAACACCGGGGAGCTGTTTTTT
CAITGGSNTGELFF
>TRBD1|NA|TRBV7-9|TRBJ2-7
TGTGCCAGCAGCCCCAGGGACAGGGTTACCGAGCAGTACTTC
CASSPRDRVTEQYF
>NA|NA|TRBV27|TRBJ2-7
TGTGCCAGCAGTTTAGCGCTATCCTACGAGCAGTACTTC
CASSLALSYEQYF
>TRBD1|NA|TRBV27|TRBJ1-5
TGTGCCAGCAGTTTCACCGGGACAGGGGTAGGTCAGCCCCAGCATTTT
CASSFTGTGVGQPQHF
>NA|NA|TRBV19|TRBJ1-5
TGTGCCAGTAGTAAGTTTAACAGTCCCAATCAGCCCCAGCATTTT
CASSKFNSPNQPQHF
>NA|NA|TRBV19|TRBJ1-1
TGTGCCAGTAGTAATCCCCCTGAAGCTTTCTTT
CASSNPPEAFF
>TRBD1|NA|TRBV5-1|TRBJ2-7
TGCGCCAGCAGTCGGTCGGGACAGGGAACCTACGAGCAGTACTTC
CASSRSGQGTYEQYF
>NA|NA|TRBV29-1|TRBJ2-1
TGCAGCGGCGTACTAGATGCCCTTGGGTACAATGAGCAGTTCTTC
CSGVLDALGYNEQFF
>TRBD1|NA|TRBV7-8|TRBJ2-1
TGTGCCAGCAGCTCACTTCCCGGGACAGACAATCCCCTCCACAATGAGCAGTTCTTC
CASSSLPGTDNPLHNEQFF
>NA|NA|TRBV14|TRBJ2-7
TGTGCCAGCAGCCAGGGTGACAGGCGCAAATACGAGCAGTACTTC
CASSQGDRRKYEQYF
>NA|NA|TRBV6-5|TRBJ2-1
TGTGCCAGCAGTTACTCTTTCGGCGGGACGAACGAGCAGTTCTTC
CASSYSFGGTNEQFF
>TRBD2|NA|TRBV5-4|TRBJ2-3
TGTGCCAGCAGCCCGGGACTAGCGGGATTTAGCACAGATACGCAGTATTTT
CASSPGLAGFSTDTQYF
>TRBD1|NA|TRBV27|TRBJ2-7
TGTGCCAGCAGTTTTCTACAGGGGGCGGGCGAGCAGTACTTC
CASSFLQGAGEQYF
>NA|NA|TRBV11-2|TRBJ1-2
TGTGCCAGCAGCTTAGGAGCCGCGGAGATCGTATATGGCTACACCTTC
CASSLGAAEIVYGYTF
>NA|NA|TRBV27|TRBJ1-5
TGTGCCAGCAGCTCAGACAGCGGAACGGGTCAGCCCCAGCATTTT
CASSSDSGTGQPQHF
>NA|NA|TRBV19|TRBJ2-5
TGTGCCAGTAGTTACCTCATGGGTGGTTGGGAGACCCAGTACTTC
CASSYLMGGWETQYF
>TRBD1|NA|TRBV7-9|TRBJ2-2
TGTGCCAGCAGGCAACAGGGGCTCACCGGGGAGCTGTTTTTT
CASRQQGLTGELFF
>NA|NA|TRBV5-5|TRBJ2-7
TGTGCCAGCAGCTTTGTTCCCCGAGACTACGAGCAGTACTTC
CASSFVPRDYEQYF
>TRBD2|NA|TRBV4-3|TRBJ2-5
TGCGCCAGCAGCCTGACGACGGGGGGACTGCAAGAGACCCAGTACTTC
CASSLTTGGLQETQYF
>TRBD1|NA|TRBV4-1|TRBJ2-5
TGCGCCAGCAGCCAATTGACAGGGCTGGAGACCCAGTACTTC
CASSQLTGLETQYF
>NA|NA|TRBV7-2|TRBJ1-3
TGTGCCAGCAGCTTAGGCAGCTCTGGAAACACCATATATTTT
CASSLGSSGNTIYF
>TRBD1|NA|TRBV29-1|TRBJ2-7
TGCAGCGTAACCCGGGACAGGGGGCGCGATCTCGAGCAGTACTTC
CSVTRDRGRDLEQYF
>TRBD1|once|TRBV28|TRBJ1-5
TGTGCCAGCAGTTTATTCGGGACAGGGATGAATCAGCCCCAGCATTTT
CASSLFGTGMNQPQHF
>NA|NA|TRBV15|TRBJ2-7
TGTGCCACCAGCACAGGACGCACGTCCTACGAGCAGTACTTC
CATSTGRTSYEQYF
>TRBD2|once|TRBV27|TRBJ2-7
TGTGCCAGCAGTTTAGGGGAGGGTTCGTACGAGCAGTACTTC
CASSLGEGSYEQYF
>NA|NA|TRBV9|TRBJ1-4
TGTGCCAGCAGCGAGGGTAGAGGGGGAGGTGAAAAACTGTTTTTT
CASSEGRGGGEKLFF
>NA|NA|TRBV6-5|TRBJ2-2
TGTGCCAGCAGTTTCGGCGCGAACACCGGGGAGCTGTTTTTT
CASSFGANTGELFF
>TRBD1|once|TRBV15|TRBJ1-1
TGTGCCACCAGGGCGGACAGGGGGAACACTGAAGCTTTCTTT
CATRADRGNTEAFF
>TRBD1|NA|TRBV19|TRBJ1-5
TGTGCCAGTAGTATCGGGACAGCCCTTAGCATGCCCCAGCATTTT
CASSIGTALSMPQHF
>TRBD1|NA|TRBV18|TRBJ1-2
TGTGCCAGCTCACCTGGGACAGGGGATGGCAACTATGGCTACACCTTC
CASSPGTGDGNYGYTF